Sequencing of this TCR beta chain was carried out in a study of siplizumab effects on memory and regulatory T cells (dated by TCRdb to the late 2010s). Context from the whole study: The study looked at the effect of siplizumab, an anti-CD2 antibody, on alloreactive T-cell subsets in allogeneic mixed lymphocyte reactions made from human PBMCs.

Overall study results and their limits: The cumulative frequency of alloreactive sequences that could be traced back to unstimulated CD4+ memory T cells was significantly reduced by siplizumab. In reactions with siplizumab, an average of about 75% of mappable alloreactive CD4+ clones were Treg-derived, compared with 26.9% in control reactions. About 80-97% of proliferating CD4+ or CD8+ clones could not be given a naive or memory phenotype. Sequences below about 10^-5 frequency were poorly captured, so only a minor fraction of alloreactive clones could be mapped to unstimulated subsets. Compared with memory T cells, unstimulated naive T cells appeared more diverse, and naive cells seemed to make a substantial contribution to the alloresponse. Whether proliferating Tregs from siplizumab cultures were suppressive was not functionally confirmed.

Unstimulated CD4+ memory cells were also sequenced in three donor pairs, together with CD4+ naive, CD8+ TEMRA, CD8+ naive and CD8+ effector memory subsets. Sorted unstimulated T cells and proliferating T cells recovered from mixed lymphocyte reactions were subjected to TCRbeta CDR3 sequencing. Fresh whole blood from about 10 HLA-typed healthy donors served as the source for isolating PBMCs. On this clone itself: This receptor's antigen is unknown. The record has no base qualities; no much larger clone is one base away.

Library creation used the immunoSEQ multiplex PCR assay. The deep sequencing platform assayed around 94,000 TCR templates per sample. Genomic DNA extracted from sorted T cells was the material used for TCRbeta CDR3 sequencing. Under the source paper's analysis protocol: The R programming language was used for clonal analysis of TCRbeta CDR3 data. Alloreactive CD4+ and CD8+ clones were identified by comparing unstimulated samples to CFSE-low samples taken after the reaction. Regulatory or non-regulatory origin was assigned to alloreactive CD4+ clones by matching of sequences to sorted unstimulated Treg and non-Treg repertoires. The immuneACCESS repertoire file appears here via TCRdb, limited to in-frame rearrangements. These files lack a portion of the clones; in checked studies, under half of the deficit traces to unresolved V genes, and the cause of the others is not known. V, J and clone size are those of that table, while D and trimming were read from the DNA. This sample comprises roughly 64,000 clones, 96% of them detected only once. Of the sample, 0.095% is held by the ten largest clones.

The CDR3 runs 16 residues from the cysteine to the phenylalanine. Of all the DNA, just the CDR3 is kept, 48 bases in frame from base 1. CDR1 and CDR2 are read off the germline V gene as MNHNS and SASEGT. V and J are truncated by 2 bases and 0 bases respectively, leaving an intervening sequence of 12 bases. Specimen: naive CD8+ T cells sorted from blood. Per the publication, the cell subset or site label means: unstimulated naive T cells. The chain uses TRBV6-1 and TRBJ2-3; the D segment may tentatively be TRBD1 or TRBD2, each giving 7 matched bases. The source is a human donor in good health. The CDR3 sequence is CASSESGTVSTDTQYF. The DNA reads TGTGCCAGCAGTGAAAGCGGGACAGTAAGCACAGATACGCAGTATTTT.